This T cell receptor (beta chain) was captured by sequencing in a study of T cells after yellow fever vaccination. Ten or more counts support this clonotype. TCRdb recomputed calls from the 5' RACE reads with MiXCR, one row per CDR3 protein. The table shows some 600,000 distinct CDR3 sequences, with about 12% occurring only once. Trimming cost V 4 bases and J 5 bases; bases outside gene matches: 9. CDR1 is SGHRS and CDR2 is YFSETQ in the germline V gene. The CDR3 contains 14 residues. This sequence was found in a young man who received the YFV17D yellow fever vaccine. Sequencing was performed on PBMCs, taken on the day of the yellow fever booster vaccination. The rearrangement links TRBV5-1 to TRBJ2-7; 7 bases align to TRBD1. DNA for the CDR3: TGCGCCAGCAGCCTACGCCCGACAGGGAACGAGCAGTACTTC. This codes for CASSLRPTGNEQYF.